This T cell receptor (beta chain) originates from a study of blood T cell repertoires in COVID-19. As for the study in general: Sample material is recorded as cDNA or gDNA derived from T cells, B-cell-depleted T cells, or PBMCs.

There are 15 residues in the CDR3. CDR1 MNHEY and CDR2 SMNVEV come from the germline V gene (reference sequence). Trimming took 2 bases from V and 8 from J, leaving 18 bases between them. The data were produced by immunoSEQ multiplex PCR, yet TCRdb's version contains in-frame clones alone and is incomplete. Among about 210,000 clones listed, about 78% were seen once. This TCR derives from a woman aged 70-85 years with acute or convalescent COVID-19. The sample was peripheral blood. The rearrangement joins TRBV27 to TRBJ1-2, with D possibly matching TRBD1 (6 bases). The CDR3, as DNA: TGTGCCAGCAGTTTAAGTAAAGCCGGGACAAGGGGCTACACCTTC. Amino acids: CASSLSKAGTRGYTF.